A single sample is the source of the 27 T cell receptor beta chains below, sequenced in a study of T cell responses to AZD1222 COVID-19 vaccine. Using immunoSEQ multiplex PCR, the repertoire was profiled, and TCRdb retains in-frame clones only, with some absent. The data contain 130,000 or so clones, around 92% of them singletons. The source was peripheral blood, collected 28 days after the second AZD1222 dose. These receptors were collected from an adult who received the AZD1222 COVID-19 vaccine.

This clone was observed once. The chain couples TRBV5-1 to TRBJ1-2; the match to TRBD1 covers 9 bases. Trimming at V came to 3 bases and at J to 2 bases, leaving 5 bases not matched to a gene. The CDR3 loop spans 15 amino acids. Germline values: CDR1 SGHRS, CDR2 YFSETQ. Here the CDR3 reads CASSWGQGGNYGYTF. The DNA of the CDR3 is TGCGCCAGCAGCTGGGGACAGGGAGGAAACTATGGCTACACCTTC. The full variable domain, completed using reference TRBV5-1 and TRBJ1-2, is KAGVTQTPRYLIKTRGQQVTLSCSPISGHRSVSWYQQTPGQGLQFLFEYFSETQRNKGNFPGRFSGRQFSNSRSEMNVSTLELGDSALYLCASSWGQGGNYGYTFGSGTRLTVV.

The V gene is TRBV7-3, the J gene TRBJ2-1; 11 positions match TRBD2. The CDR3 totals 15 residues. V was pared by 5 bases and J by 10 bases, with 10 bases of the junction left unmatched. CDR1 is SGHTA and CDR2 is FQGTGA in the germline V gene. CDR3 in DNA: TGTGCCAGCAGCAAATCCGGGACTAGCGGTCAGGAGCAGTTCTTC. Encoded protein: CASSKSGTSGQEQFF.

This chain links TRBV7-2 with TRBJ2-1, with 9 positions matching TRBD2. Trimming cost V 1 base and J 3 bases; bases outside gene matches: 1. This CDR3 comprises 15 residues. Germline CDR1 and CDR2: SGHTA and FQGNSA. The CDR3 DNA follows: TGTGCCAGCAGCTTAGAGACTAGCGGCTACAATGAGCAGTTCTTC. This codes for CASSLETSGYNEQFF.

The J gene is TRBJ1-3, the V gene TRBV18; a weak D match, TRBD1 (5 bases). The CDR3 contains 13 residues. Germline values: CDR1 KGHSH, CDR2 LQKENI. V lost 6 bases and J 9 bases, leaving 15 bases between the germline ends. The CDR3 DNA follows: TGTGCCAGCTCGGACACGGCGCGGGGCACCATATATTTT. It yields the protein CASSDTARGTIYF.

The chain is built from TRBV7-2 and TRBJ1-1; TRBD1 might be the D (6 bases). The V and J ends lost 5 bases and 1 base respectively, with 8 bases between them. There are 13 residues in the CDR3. Germline assignment: CDR1 SGHTA and CDR2 FQGNSA. The CDR3 is CASSQDRNTEAFF. In nucleotides, the CDR3 is TGTGCCAGCAGCCAGGACAGGAACACTGAAGCTTTCTTT.

The rearrangement links TRBV5-5 to TRBJ1-2; a weak D match, TRBD1 (5 bases). CDR1 SGHKS and CDR2 YYEKEE come from the germline V gene (reference sequence). The CDR3 loop spans 13 amino acids. Trimming left V 3 bases short and J 7 bases short, with 13 bases between. DNA for the CDR3: TGTGCCAGCAGCTCTACAGGAGCAGGTGGCTACACCTTC. It yields the protein CASSSTGAGGYTF.

V is TRBV20-1 and J is TRBJ2-1; D possibly corresponds to TRBD2 (5 bases). Germline loops: CDR1 DFQATT, CDR2 SNEGSKA (reference sequence). This CDR3 region has 11 residues. V dropped 6 bases and J dropped 10 bases, with 13 bases sitting between them. The CDR3 reads CSAEKGVEQFF. In DNA form, the CDR3 reads TGCAGTGCCGAGAAGGGAGTAGAGCAGTTCTTC.

V is TRBV2 and J is TRBJ2-7, with 9 bases fitting TRBD1. CDR1 and CDR2 (germline): SNHLY, FYNNEI. The CDR3 is made up of 13 amino acids. V trimming: 10 bases; J trimming: 6 bases; junction bases outside the gene matches: 10. This chain's CDR3 is CAILGTGSVEQYF. In nucleotides, the CDR3 is TGTGCCATCCTAGGGACAGGGTCCGTCGAGCAGTACTTC.

V usage is TRBV12-3 or TRBV12-4 and J usage is TRBJ2-3; D is ambiguous. The V and J ends lost 1 base and 4 bases respectively, with 6 bases between them. This CDR3 comprises 13 residues. CDR3 sequence (DNA): TGTGCCAGCAGTTTAGGAACCGCAGATACGCAGTATTTT. Translated, it gives CASSLGTADTQYF.

J is TRBJ1-4 and V is TRBV28; D ambiguous. V lost 2 bases to trimming and J lost 0 bases, with 4 bases between them. The CDR3 consists of 14 residues. Germline V gene lookup returns CDR1 MDHEN and CDR2 SYDVKM. This chain's CDR3 is CASSLATTNEKLFF. The CDR3 DNA reads TGTGCCAGCAGTTTAGCAACAACTAATGAAAAACTGTTTTTT.

The chain couples TRBV18 to TRBJ1-1; possible D gene TRBD1, 6 bases. The germline V and J ends were trimmed by 1 base and 5 bases, with 11 bases remaining between them. The CDR3 totals 14 residues. The germline V gene encodes CDR1 KGHSH and CDR2 LQKENI. CDR3 protein: CASSPQGQGTEAFF. CDR3 nucleotide sequence: TGTGCCAGCTCACCACAGGGCCAGGGGACTGAAGCTTTCTTT.

This chain joins TRBV7-9 and TRBJ2-5; tentatively, D is TRBD1 (6 bases). Germline-derived CDR1 and CDR2 are SEHNR and FQNEAQ (reference sequence). The CDR3 covers 13 residues. The V end was cut by 4 bases, the J end by 5 bases, with 11 bases between. CDR3 sequence (DNA): TGTGCCAGCAGCTACAGGGAATGGGAGACCCAGTACTTC. Its protein product is CASSYREWETQYF.

Here the CDR3 DNA reads TGTGCCAGCAGCCACTGGACAGGGGGAAGCACCGGGGAGCTGTTTTTT. It specifies CASSHWTGGSTGELFF. The V gene is TRBV3-1 (or the pseudogene TRBV3-2), the J gene TRBJ2-2; TRBD1 aligns across 10 bases. The CDR3 extends over 16 amino acids. The V segment lost 3 bases and the J segment 4 bases; nucleotides outside the gene matches: 5. Looked up from germline, CDR1 is LGHDT and CDR2 is YNNKEL (reference sequence).

This chain links TRBV7-3 with TRBJ2-2; D ambiguous. The CDR3 totals 18 residues. In germline, CDR1 is SGHTA, CDR2 FQGTGA. V lost 1 base and J lost 0, with 15 bases in between. The CDR3 nucleotides read TGTGCCAGCAGCTTAAACCCTCAGGCAGCGACGAACACCGGGGAGCTGTTTTTT. This sequence encodes CASSLNPQAATNTGELFF.

The genes are TRBV4-3 and TRBJ1-4; D gene uncertain. CDR1 is LGHNA and CDR2 is YSLEER in the germline V gene. This CDR3 comprises 15 residues. V was trimmed by 0 bases and J by 7 bases, leaving 12 bases between them. The CDR3 DNA reads as TGCGCCAGCAGCCAAGACCCTCTGAGGCGTGAAAAACTGTTTTTT. Its protein is CASSQDPLRREKLFF.

CDR3 DNA sequence: TGTGCCAGCAGCCCTATCACACCGGGACTTAATGAAAAACTGTTTTTT. This encodes CASSPITPGLNEKLFF. The chain has TRBV7-9 and TRBJ1-4; weak D call: TRBD1 (5 bases). CDR1 and CDR2 from the germline V gene are SEHNR and FQNEAQ (reference sequence). Trimming took 5 bases from V and 4 from J, leaving 17 bases between them. CDR3 length equals 16 residues.

This clone was seen a handful of times. The J gene is TRBJ1-4, the V gene TRBV6-5; tentative D call: TRBD1 (6 bases). This CDR3 contains 14 residues. V dropped 4 bases and J dropped 4 bases, with 10 bases sitting between them. CDR1 and CDR2 from the germline V gene are MNHEY and SVGAGI. The CDR3 loop reads CASSSGQFNEKLFF. In DNA, the CDR3 is TGTGCCAGCAGTTCTGGACAGTTTAATGAAAAACTGTTTTTT.

The V gene is TRBV12-3 or TRBV12-4, the J gene TRBJ2-1; D remains ambiguous. Trimming took 3 bases from V and 8 from J, leaving 5 bases between them. The CDR3 covers 11 residues. CDR3 nucleotides: TGTGCCAGCAGTTTTCTGTATGAGCAGTTCTTC. This encodes CASSFLYEQFF.

The V call is TRBV14, the J call TRBJ2-5; 8 bases agree with TRBD1. The V gene's germline CDR1 is SGHDN and CDR2 FVKESK. After removal of 4 bases from V and 5 bases from J, the junction contained 6 bases not matched to a gene. This CDR3 has 14 amino acids. The CDR3 loop is CASSLRTGHETQYF. CDR3 DNA sequence: TGTGCCAGCAGCCTCCGGACAGGGCATGAGACCCAGTACTTC.

The chain uses TRBV10-3 and TRBJ1-1; unclear D gene. In germline, CDR1 is ENHRY, CDR2 SYGVKD. There are 11 residues in the CDR3. V was pared by 3 bases and J by 11 bases, with 10 bases between. This CDR3 reads CAISEGPRAFF. Written as DNA, the CDR3 is TGTGCCATCAGTGAAGGGCCCCGGGCTTTCTTT.

V gene TRBV6-1 combines with J gene TRBJ2-3; no clear D. CDR3 length: 12 amino acids. Per germline, CDR1 MNHNS and CDR2 SASEGT. V dropped 5 bases and J dropped 0 bases, with 3 bases sitting between them. The CDR3 region is CASSLSTDTQYF. The CDR3 DNA follows: TGTGCCAGCAGTCTTAGCACAGATACGCAGTATTTT.

The V and J genes are TRBV30 and TRBJ2-7, with 9 bases that match TRBD1. CDR3 length equals 13 residues. From germline, CDR1 is GTSNPN and CDR2 SVGIG (reference sequence). The V segment lost 8 bases and the J segment 5 bases; nucleotides outside the gene matches: 10. The DNA of the CDR3 is TGTGCCGGGTCGACAGGGGGATTCGACGAGCAGTACTTC. Encoded protein: CAGSTGGFDEQYF.

This clone has just one count. The chain uses TRBV28 and TRBJ1-3; 10 bases match TRBD1. This CDR3 region has 16 residues. V trimming: 5 bases; J trimming: 2 bases; junction bases outside the gene matches: 6. Per germline, CDR1 MDHEN and CDR2 SYDVKM. In nucleotides, the CDR3 is TGTGCCAGCAGTACCGAGGGACAGGGGACTGGAAACACCATATATTTT. Translated: CASSTEGQGTGNTIYF.

The V gene is TRBV19, the J gene TRBJ1-5; possibly TRBD1 for D (5 bases). CDR3 length equals 12 residues. Germline V gives CDR1 LNHDA, CDR2 SQIVND (reference sequence). The V and J ends lost 7 bases and 2 bases respectively, with 6 bases between them. CDR3 residues: CASTGGNQPQHF. In DNA, the CDR3 is TGTGCCAGTACGGGGGGCAATCAGCCCCAGCATTTT. Combining the CDR3 with reference TRBV19 and TRBJ1-5 gives the whole variable domain DGGITQSPKYLFRKEGQNVTLSCEQNLNHDAMYWYRQDPGQGLRLIYYSQIVNDFQKGDIAEGYSVSREKKESFPLTVTSAQKNPTAFYLCASTGGNQPQHFGDGTRLSIL.

This clone was detected once. The chain has TRBV6-5 and TRBJ1-5; D is possibly TRBD1 (6 bases). Deletions cut 6 bases from V and 4 bases from J, with 10 bases between. The V gene's germline CDR1 is MNHEY and CDR2 SVGAGI. The CDR3 spans 13 residues. The DNA of the CDR3 is TGTGCCAGCAGACCGGGGGCAAATCAGCCCCAGCATTTT. It codes for CASRPGANQPQHF.

The V gene is TRBV5-4, the J gene TRBJ1-2; TRBD1 is a possible D gene (5 bases). CDR3 size: 15 residues. From germline, CDR1 is SGHNT and CDR2 YYREEE (reference sequence). V was clipped by 6 bases and J by 3 bases, with 18 bases between them. CDR3 region: CASTPFGGSDYGYTF. The CDR3 coding sequence is TGTGCCAGCACCCCCTTCGGGGGTAGTGACTATGGCTACACCTTC.

The genes are TRBV7-9 and TRBJ2-5; 11 bases align to TRBD1. The junction had 7 bases not matched to a gene; V was cut back by 5 bases and J by 5 bases. CDR3 length: 15 amino acids. The germline V gene has CDR1 SEHNR and CDR2 FQNEAQ (reference sequence). Written as DNA, the CDR3 is TGTGCCAGCAGCCGCGGGGGACAGGGGGGTGAGACCCAGTACTTC. Protein product: CASSRGGQGGETQYF.